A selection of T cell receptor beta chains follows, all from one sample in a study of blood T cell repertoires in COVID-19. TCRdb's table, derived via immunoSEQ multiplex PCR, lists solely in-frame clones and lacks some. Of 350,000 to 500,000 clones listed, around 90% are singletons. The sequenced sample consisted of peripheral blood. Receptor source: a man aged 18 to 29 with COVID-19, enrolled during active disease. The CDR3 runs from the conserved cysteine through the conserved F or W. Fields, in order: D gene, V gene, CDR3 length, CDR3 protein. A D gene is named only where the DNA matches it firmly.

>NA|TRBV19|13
CASSIDGRYEQYF
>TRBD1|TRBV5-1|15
CASSLSDRGFTEAFF
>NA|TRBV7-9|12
CASSPSTDTQYF
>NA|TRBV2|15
CASSVEGEDQGPQHF
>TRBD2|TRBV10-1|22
CASSLGTSGSFLSKASYNEQFF
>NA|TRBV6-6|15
CASSPGGISSYEQYF
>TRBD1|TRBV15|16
CATSRPDRGSNQPQHF
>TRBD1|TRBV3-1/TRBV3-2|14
CASSPTGAREKLFF
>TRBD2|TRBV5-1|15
CASSLTSGSQETQYF
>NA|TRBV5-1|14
CASSLESDQETQYF
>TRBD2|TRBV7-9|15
CASSLTGGQIDTQYF
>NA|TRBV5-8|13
CASSPLGNQPQHF
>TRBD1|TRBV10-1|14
CASSPGQGTYEQYF
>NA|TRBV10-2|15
CASSENWQGRYEQYF
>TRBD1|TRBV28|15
CASRTGGFYNSPLHF
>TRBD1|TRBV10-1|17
CASSESRDRVSYNEQFF
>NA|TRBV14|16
CASSQDVGGAKNIQYF
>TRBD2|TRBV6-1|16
CASSDPFAGGPYEQYF
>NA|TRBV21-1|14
CASNYRGSTDTQYF
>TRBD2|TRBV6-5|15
CASRLRTSGPYEQYF
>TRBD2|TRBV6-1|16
CASSDGLAGGTGELFF
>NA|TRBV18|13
CASSPNLQDEQFF
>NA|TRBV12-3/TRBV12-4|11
CASSVSETQYF
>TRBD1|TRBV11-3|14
CASSSGTVSGKLFF
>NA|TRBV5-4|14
CASSLSAGEYGYTF
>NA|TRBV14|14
CASSQALGGAEAFF
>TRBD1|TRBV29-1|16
CSVVLWDRGGTGELFF
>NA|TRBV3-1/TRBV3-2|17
CASSQDRRYGMIYGYTF